Presented here are 10 T cell receptor beta chains from one specimen sequenced in a study of T cell responses to AZD1222 COVID-19 vaccine. TCRdb's table, derived via immunoSEQ multiplex PCR, lists solely in-frame clones and lacks some. The repertoire holds about 130,000 clones, with 89% as singletons. Source: peripheral blood, taken 28 days after the second AZD1222 dose. These receptors all come from an adult who received the AZD1222 COVID-19 vaccine.

CDR3 nucleotides: TGTGCCAGCAGCTCCCCGAGGGGTGGGGGCTACACCTTC. Amino acids: CASSSPRGGGYTF. The chain recombines TRBV6-5 with TRBJ1-2; D possibly corresponds to TRBD1 (5 bases). The CDR3 extends over 13 amino acids. V lost 6 bases and J lost 8, with 16 bases in between. Germline V lookup: CDR1 MNHEY, CDR2 SVGAGI.

The J gene is TRBJ2-3, the V gene TRBV14; TRBD2 is a possible D gene (6 bases). This CDR3 contains 15 residues. V dropped 0 bases and J dropped 5 bases, with 12 bases sitting between them. Per germline, CDR1 SGHDN and CDR2 FVKESK. The CDR3 sequence: CASSQDGGRGDTQYF. The CDR3 DNA reads TGTGCCAGCAGCCAAGATGGGGGGAGAGGAGATACGCAGTATTTT.

The rearrangement links TRBV2 to TRBJ2-1, with D possibly TRBD1 on 5 matching bases. V was pared by 7 bases and J by 4 bases, with 14 bases between. Germline V gene data show CDR1 as SNHLY and CDR2 as FYNNEI. The CDR3 is 14 residues long. This CDR3 is CASTPRVEYNEQFF. CDR3 in DNA: TGTGCCAGCACCCCCAGGGTTGAATACAATGAGCAGTTCTTC.

The chain employs TRBV20-1 and TRBJ1-2, with D unclear. The CDR3 loop spans 11 amino acids. V lost 2 bases and J lost 12, with 13 bases in between. CDR1 and CDR2 from the germline V gene are DFQATT and SNEGSKA (reference sequence). In DNA form, the CDR3 reads TGCAGTGCTAGACACCGGGAGGGTAACACCTTC. Encoded protein: CSARHREGNTF.

The chain combines TRBV10-1 with TRBJ1-1; possibly TRBD1 for D (5 bases). V shed 8 bases and J shed 2 bases, with 15 bases lying between them. Germline values: CDR1 WNHNN, CDR2 SYGVQD (reference sequence). This CDR3 spans 14 amino acids. CDR3: CASSGTAINTEAFF. The CDR3 nucleotides are TGCGCCAGCTCGGGGACGGCCATCAACACTGAAGCTTTCTTT.

The count of this clone is one. The chain combines TRBV28 with TRBJ2-2, with a tentative D call TRBD1 (5 bases). Germline V gene sequence: CDR1 MDHEN, CDR2 SYDVKM. With 6 bases removed from V and 1 base from J, the gap between germline ends came to 9 bases. This CDR3 spans 14 amino acids. CDR3 in DNA: TGTGCCAGCAGGTTAGGACAGAACACCGGGGAGCTGTTTTTT. Encoded protein: CASRLGQNTGELFF.

This chain links TRBV11-2 with TRBJ2-7; D is undetermined. Looked up from germline, CDR1 is SGHAT and CDR2 is FQNNGV. V dropped 0 bases and J dropped 0 bases, with 3 bases sitting between them. This CDR3 comprises 13 residues. As DNA, the CDR3 is TGTGCCAGCAGCTTAGAGAGCTCCTACGAGCAGTACTTC. As protein: CASSLESSYEQYF.

CDR3 DNA sequence: TGTGCCAGCGAACAGGGAGGATATAATTCACCCCTCCACTTT. Encoded protein: CASEQGGYNSPLHF. V is TRBV6-1 and J is TRBJ1-6; weak D call: TRBD1 (6 bases). Deletions cut 8 bases from V and 4 bases from J, with 12 bases between. Germline V gene lookup returns CDR1 MNHNS and CDR2 SASEGT. The CDR3 has 14 amino acids.

This CDR3 is CASSREGDTQYF. CDR3 DNA sequence: TGTGCCAGCAGCCGCGAAGGAGATACGCAGTATTTT. This sequence joins TRBV3-1 (or the pseudogene TRBV3-2) and TRBJ2-3; D unclear. Germline values: CDR1 LGHDT, CDR2 YNNKEL (reference sequence). V shed 4 bases and J shed 5 bases, with 7 bases lying between them. This CDR3 has 12 residues.

The chain carries TRBV21-1 and TRBJ2-1; the DNA was not compared with TRBD1, the D call given in the table. TRBV21-1 is a listed pseudogene. The CDR3 loop spans 18 amino acids. In DNA form, the CDR3 reads TGTGCCAGCAGCGCACAAGCGCCAGGGTTAACTACGTACAATGAGCAGTTCTTC. Its protein is CASSAQAPGLTTYNEQFF.